The 4 T cell receptor beta chains below were found in one sample sequenced in a study of T cells in Graves' hyperthyroidism and ophthalmopathy. TCR beta CDR3 sequences were amplified from RNA transcripts. In the first-round RT-PCR of the TCR CDR3, the HTBI primer set was used. Using its own MiXCR run on the multiplex PCR reads, TCRdb lists one record per CDR3 protein. Of 380,000 or so distinct CDR3 sequences in the sample, about 14% were seen once. The material sequenced was blood. The receptor source for this set is a man aged 25-40 years with Graves' hyperthyroidism that later progressed to Graves' ophthalmopathy.

This clonotype was counted a few times. The V and J genes are TRBV28 and TRBJ1-2, with D perhaps TRBD1 (5 bases). V was shortened by 2 bases and J by 6 bases, with 13 bases between the two germline ends. The CDR3 totals 14 residues. Germline V gene lookup returns CDR1 MDHEN and CDR2 SYDVKM. In nucleotides, the CDR3 is TGTGCCAGCAGTTTACGGGGCAGCTCCGATGGCTACACCTTC. Its protein product is CASSLRGSSDGYTF.

The chain combines TRBV9 with TRBJ2-7; D is ambiguous. Trimming took off 3 bases at V and 1 base at J, with 14 bases between the two ends. Per the germline V gene, CDR1 is SGDLS and CDR2 is YYNGEE. The CDR3 sequence is 15 residues long. CDR3 protein: CASSAVGQSSYEQYF. For the CDR3, the DNA is TGTGCCAGCAGCGCAGTGGGCCAGTCATCCTACGAGCAGTACTTC.

The table lists this clonotype with many counts. The chain uses TRBV2 and TRBJ2-3; D gene uncertain. CDR1 and CDR2 from the germline V gene are SNHLY and FYNNEI. The V end was cut by 4 bases, the J end by 3 bases, with 5 bases between. CDR3 length: 12 residues. This chain's CDR3 is CASSAATDTQYF. DNA of the CDR3: TGTGCCAGCAGTGCGGCGACAGATACGCAGTATTTT. Drawing the rest from reference TRBV2 and TRBJ2-3, the complete variable domain is EPEVTQTPSHQVTQMGQEVILRCVPISNHLYFYWYRQILGQKVEFLVSFYNNEISEKSEIFDDQFSVERPDGSNFTLKIRSTKLEDSAMYFCASSAATDTQYFGPGTRLTVL.

V usage is TRBV20-1 and J usage is TRBJ2-3; tentative D call: TRBD2 (6 bases). Germline-derived CDR1 and CDR2 are DFQATT and SNEGSKA (reference sequence). V shed 1 base and J shed 6 bases, with 14 bases lying between them. The CDR3 contains 14 residues. Written as DNA, the CDR3 is TGCAGTGCTAGAGCCCTCCCGGGGGTGGATACGCAGTATTTT. Amino acid sequence: CSARALPGVDTQYF.